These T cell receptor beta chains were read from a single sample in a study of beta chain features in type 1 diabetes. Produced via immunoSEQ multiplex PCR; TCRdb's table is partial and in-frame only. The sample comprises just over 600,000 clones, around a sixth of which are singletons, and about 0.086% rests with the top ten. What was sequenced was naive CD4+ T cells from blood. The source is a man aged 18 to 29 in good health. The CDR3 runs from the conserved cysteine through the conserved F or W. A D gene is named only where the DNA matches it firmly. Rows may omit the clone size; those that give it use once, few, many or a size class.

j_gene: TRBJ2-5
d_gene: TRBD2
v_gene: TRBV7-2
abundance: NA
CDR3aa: CASSLGSGGPHQETQYF
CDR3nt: TGTGCCAGCAGCTTAGGTAGCGGGGGCCCTCACCAAGAGACCCAGTACTTC

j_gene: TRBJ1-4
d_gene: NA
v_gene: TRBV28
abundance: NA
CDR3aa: CASSFSWESRGSNEKLFF
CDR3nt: TGTGCCAGCAGTTTTAGTTGGGAATCTCGAGGAAGTAATGAAAAACTGTTTTTT

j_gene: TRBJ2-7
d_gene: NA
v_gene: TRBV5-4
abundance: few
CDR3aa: CASSSPPGLSHEQYF
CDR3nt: TGTGCCAGCAGCTCCCCACCGGGACTCTCGCACGAGCAGTACTTC

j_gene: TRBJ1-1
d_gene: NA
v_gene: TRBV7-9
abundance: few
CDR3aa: CASSLETDTEAFF
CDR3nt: TGTGCCAGCAGCCTGGAGACAGACACTGAAGCTTTCTTT

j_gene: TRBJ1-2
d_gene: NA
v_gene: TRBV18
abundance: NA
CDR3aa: CASSPPGVGYTF
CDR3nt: TGTGCCAGCTCACCCCCAGGGGTAGGCTACACCTTC

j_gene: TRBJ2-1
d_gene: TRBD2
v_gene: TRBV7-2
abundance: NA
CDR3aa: CASTGLAGAGEQFF
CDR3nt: TGTGCCAGCACTGGACTAGCGGGGGCAGGGGAGCAGTTCTTC

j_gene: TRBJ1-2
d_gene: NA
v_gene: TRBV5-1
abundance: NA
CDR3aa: CASSLKVFEGRHGYTF
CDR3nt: TGCGCCAGCAGCTTGAAAGTCTTTGAGGGGCGGCATGGCTACACCTTC

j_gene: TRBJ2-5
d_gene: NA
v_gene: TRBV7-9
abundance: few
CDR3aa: CASSSTWLQETQYF
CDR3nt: TGTGCCAGCAGCTCGACGTGGCTCCAAGAGACCCAGTACTTC

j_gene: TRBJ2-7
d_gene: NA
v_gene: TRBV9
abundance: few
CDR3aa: CASSVATGPTYEQYF
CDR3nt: TGTGCCAGCAGCGTAGCTACAGGACCCACGTACGAGCAGTACTTC

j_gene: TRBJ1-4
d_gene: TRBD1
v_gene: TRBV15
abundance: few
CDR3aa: CATSRRQGVGEKLFF
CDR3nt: TGTGCCACCAGCCGCCGACAGGGGGTGGGTGAAAAACTGTTTTTT

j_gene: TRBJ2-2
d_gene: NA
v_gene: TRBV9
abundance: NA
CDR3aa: CASSWGQIANTGELFF
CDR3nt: TGTGCCAGCAGCTGGGGACAAATCGCGAACACCGGGGAGCTGTTTTTT

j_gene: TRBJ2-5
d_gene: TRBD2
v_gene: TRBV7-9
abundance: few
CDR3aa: CASSLAWLAGEETQYF
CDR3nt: TGTGCCAGCAGCTTAGCGTGGCTAGCGGGGGAAGAGACCCAGTACTTC

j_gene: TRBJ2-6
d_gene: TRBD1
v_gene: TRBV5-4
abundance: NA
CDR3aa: CASSLGDRAIISGANVLTF
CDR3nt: TGTGCCAGCAGCTTGGGGGACAGGGCCATTATCTCTGGGGCCAACGTCCTGACTTTC

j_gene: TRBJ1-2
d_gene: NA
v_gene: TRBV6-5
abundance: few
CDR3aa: CASSYSREGYGYTF
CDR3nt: TGTGCCAGCAGTTACTCCAGGGAGGGCTATGGCTACACCTTC

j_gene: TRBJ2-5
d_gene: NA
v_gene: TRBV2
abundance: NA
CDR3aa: CASSETAHQETQYF
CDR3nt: TGTGCCAGCAGTGAAACCGCACACCAAGAGACCCAGTACTTC

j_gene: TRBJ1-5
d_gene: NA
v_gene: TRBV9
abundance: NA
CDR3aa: CASSANSGEGNQPQHF
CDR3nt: TGTGCCAGCAGCGCAAACTCAGGGGAAGGCAATCAGCCCCAGCATTTT

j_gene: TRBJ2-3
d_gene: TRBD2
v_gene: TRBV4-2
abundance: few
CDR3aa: CASSLRSSGPTDTQYF
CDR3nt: TGTGCCAGCAGCCTTAGGTCTAGCGGCCCCACAGATACGCAGTATTTT

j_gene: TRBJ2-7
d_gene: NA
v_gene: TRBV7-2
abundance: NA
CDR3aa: CASSQRGRDYEQYF
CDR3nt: TGTGCCAGCAGCCAGAGGGGACGGGATTACGAGCAGTACTTC

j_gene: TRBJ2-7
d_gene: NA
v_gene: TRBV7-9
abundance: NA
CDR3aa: CASSLIGYEQYF
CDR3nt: TGTGCCAGCAGCTTAATCGGCTACGAGCAGTACTTC

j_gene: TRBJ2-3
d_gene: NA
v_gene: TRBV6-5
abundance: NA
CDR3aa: CASRRDTDTQYF
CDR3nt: TGTGCCAGCAGGAGGGACACAGATACGCAGTATTTT